These 10 T cell receptor beta chains originate from one sample sequenced in a study of cytomegalovirus exposure and HLA in healthy donors. PCR amplification relied on 60 Vbeta primers (plus 13 Jbeta primers). Only in-frame clones appear in the TCRdb table, and some are missing; sequencing was by immunoSEQ multiplex PCR. The sample consists of some 130,000 clones, around four fifths of them appearing once. The sequenced sample was PBMCs. Receptors were obtained from a male donor in good health and CMV-seronegative.

This chain uses TRBV10-3 with TRBJ2-5; TRBD2 agrees at 10 bases. The J call may be faulty, since TRBJ2-7 better matches the DNA end. Germline lookup yields CDR1 ENHRY and CDR2 SYGVKD. This CDR3 contains 19 residues. CDR3 sequence (DNA): TGTGCCATCAGTGGGGGCGACTATCTAGCGGGAGTATTGACACACGAGCAGTACTTC. Translating gives CAISGGDYLAGVLTHEQYF.

V and J are TRBV30 and TRBJ2-5; 9 nucleotides align to TRBD1. This CDR3 comprises 15 residues. Trimming cost V 2 bases and J 0 bases; bases outside gene matches: 4. Per the germline V gene, CDR1 is GTSNPN and CDR2 is SVGIG (reference sequence). The CDR3 spells CAWSPWDRDQETQYF. CDR3 nucleotide sequence: TGTGCCTGGAGTCCCTGGGACAGGGACCAAGAGACCCAGTACTTC.

The rearrangement links TRBV28 to TRBJ1-4, with a weak D call TRBD1 (6 bases). Germline assignment: CDR1 MDHEN and CDR2 SYDVKM. The CDR3 sequence is 16 residues long. V lost 2 bases and J lost 5, with 15 bases in between. For the CDR3, the DNA is TGTGCCAGCAGTTTAATCCCGGACAGCTCGAATGAAAAACTGTTTTTT. This codes for CASSLIPDSSNEKLFF.

The chain joins TRBV7-6 to TRBJ2-1; 8 nucleotides match TRBD2. The CDR3 spans 15 residues. From germline, CDR1 is SGHVS and CDR2 FNYEAQ. Germline trimming cut 0 bases from V and 8 bases from J; bases unmatched to any gene: 6. This CDR3 is CASSLAASGQDEQFF. The CDR3 DNA sequence: TGTGCCAGCAGCTTAGCGGCTAGCGGGCAGGATGAGCAGTTCTTC. The entire variable domain, with the rest obtained from reference TRBV7-6 and TRBJ2-1, is as follows: GAGVSQSPRYKVTKRGQDVALRCDPISGHVSLYWYRQALGQGPEFLTYFNYEAQQDKSGLPNDRFSAERPEGSISTLTIQRTEQRDSAMYRCASSLAASGQDEQFFGPGTRLTVL.

In its sample, this clone was seen a few times. The rearrangement joins TRBV28 to TRBJ2-7, with D hard to call. Germline V gives CDR1 MDHEN, CDR2 SYDVKM. The CDR3 contains 11 residues. V was clipped by 6 bases and J by 7 bases, with 10 bases between them. CDR3 DNA sequence: TGTGCCAGCAGGGAGCGTTGGGAGCAGTACTTC. Translation gives CASRERWEQYF.

The chain combines TRBV11-3 with TRBJ1-1; tentative D call: TRBD1 (6 bases). The V and J ends lost 3 bases and 4 bases respectively, with 18 bases between them. The CDR3 has 16 residues. In germline, CDR1 is SGHNT, CDR2 YENEEA. The CDR3 bases are TGTGCCAGCAGCTTTGGTACAGGGAAGGTGAGCACTGAAGCTTTCTTT. Protein sequence: CASSFGTGKVSTEAFF.

The rearrangement uses TRBV5-1 and TRBJ2-7; 10 positions agree with TRBD2. The J segment lost 0 bases and the V segment lost 4 bases, leaving 1 base of the junction unmatched. This CDR3 spans 14 amino acids. The V gene's germline CDR1 is SGHRS and CDR2 YFSETQ. The CDR3 region is CASSGTSASYEQYF. CDR3 sequence (DNA): TGCGCCAGCAGCGGGACTAGCGCCTCCTACGAGCAGTACTTC.

V usage is TRBV28 and J usage is TRBJ2-3; D possibly corresponds to TRBD1 (6 bases). Between the trimmed V and J ends, which lost 7 bases and 4 bases, there was a span of 9 bases. The V gene's germline CDR1 is MDHEN and CDR2 SYDVKM. The CDR3 consists of 12 residues. This CDR3 is CASTTGPDTQYF. The CDR3 DNA is TGTGCCAGCACTACAGGGCCAGATACGCAGTATTTT.

This chain links TRBV12-5 with TRBJ2-2, with 12 bases identical to TRBD2. CDR1 is LGHNT and CDR2 is FRNRAP in the germline V gene. The CDR3 is 17 residues long. V dropped 4 bases and J dropped 3; count of bases not matched to a gene: 6. CDR3 region: CASGSYRLAGDTGELFF. Written as DNA, the CDR3 is TGTGCTAGTGGTTCCTATCGACTAGCGGGAGACACCGGGGAGCTGTTTTTT.

In its sample, this clone was seen once. The rearrangement links TRBV28 to TRBJ2-5, with 9 bases identical to TRBD1. The J call is uncertain, as TRBJ2-7 better fits the DNA end. This CDR3 has 14 amino acids. The germline V gene encodes CDR1 MDHEN and CDR2 SYDVKM. The CDR3 DNA sequence: TGTGCCAGCAGTCAAACAGGGGGCGGTTACGAGCAGTACTTC. Translation: CASSQTGGGYEQYF.